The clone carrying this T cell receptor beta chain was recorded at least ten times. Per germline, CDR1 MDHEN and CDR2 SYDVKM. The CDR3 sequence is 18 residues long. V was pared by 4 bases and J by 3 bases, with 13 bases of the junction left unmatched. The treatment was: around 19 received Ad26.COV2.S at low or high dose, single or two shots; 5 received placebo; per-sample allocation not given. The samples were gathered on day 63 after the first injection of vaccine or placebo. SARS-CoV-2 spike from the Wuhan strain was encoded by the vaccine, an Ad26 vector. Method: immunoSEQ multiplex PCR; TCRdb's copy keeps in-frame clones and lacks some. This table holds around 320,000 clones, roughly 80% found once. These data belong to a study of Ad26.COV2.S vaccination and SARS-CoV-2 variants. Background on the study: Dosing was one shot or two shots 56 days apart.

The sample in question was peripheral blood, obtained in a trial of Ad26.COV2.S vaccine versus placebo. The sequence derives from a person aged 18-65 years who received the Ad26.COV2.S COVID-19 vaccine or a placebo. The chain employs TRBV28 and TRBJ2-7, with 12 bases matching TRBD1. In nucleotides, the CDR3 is TGTGCCAGCAGTTCGCCCTTTCCGGGACAGGGGGCCAACTACGAGCAGTACTTC. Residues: CASSSPFPGQGANYEQYF. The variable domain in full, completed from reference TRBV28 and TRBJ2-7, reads DVKVTQSSRYLVKRTGEKVFLECVQDMDHENMFWYRQDPGLGLRLIYFSYDVKMKEKGDIPEGYSVSREKKERFSLILESASTNQTSMYLCASSSPFPGQGANYEQYFGPGTRLTVT.